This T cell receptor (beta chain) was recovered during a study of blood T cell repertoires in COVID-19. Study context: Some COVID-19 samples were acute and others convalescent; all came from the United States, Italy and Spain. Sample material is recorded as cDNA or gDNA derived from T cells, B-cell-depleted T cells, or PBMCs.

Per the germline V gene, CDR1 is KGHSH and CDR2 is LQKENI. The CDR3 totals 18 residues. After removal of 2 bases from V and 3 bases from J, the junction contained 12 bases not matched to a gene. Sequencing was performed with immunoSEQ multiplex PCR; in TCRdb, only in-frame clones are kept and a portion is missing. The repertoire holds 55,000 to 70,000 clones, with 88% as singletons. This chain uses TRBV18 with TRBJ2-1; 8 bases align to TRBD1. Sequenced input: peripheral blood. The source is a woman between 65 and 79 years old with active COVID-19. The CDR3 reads CASSPAFGNDRGYNEQFF. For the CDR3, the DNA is TGTGCCAGCTCACCAGCTTTTGGTAATGACAGGGGCTACAATGAGCAGTTCTTC.